This T cell receptor (beta chain) stems from a study of T cell responses to AZD1222 COVID-19 vaccine. Study summary: Pooling of second doses given at about 4 or about 12 weeks was done. Study findings and constraints: Only a handful of AZD1222 recipients were seropositive at baseline.

The CDR3 length is 13 residues. The germline gives CDR1 MNHEY, CDR2 SVGAGI. Deletions cut 2 bases from V and 2 bases from J, with 6 bases between. Profiling relied on immunoSEQ multiplex PCR, and the TCRdb table lists in-frame clones only, not all of them. The data show 180,000 or so clones, with 85% to 95% seen just once and about 3.9% held by the top ten. Regarding this clone: Its antigen is unidentified.

The TCR comes from an adult in good health. Sequencing used peripheral blood, obtained on day 0 of AZD1222 vaccination. This chain uses TRBV6-5 with TRBJ1-1; D call uncertain. CDR3: CASSYSSNTEAFF. In DNA, the CDR3 is TGTGCCAGCAGTTACAGCTCTAACACTGAAGCTTTCTTT.